Listed here are 20 T cell receptor beta chains from one sample, sequenced in a study of blood T cell repertoires in COVID-19. TCRdb's copy holds only in-frame clones and misses some; the assay was immunoSEQ multiplex PCR. The table includes about 240,000 clones, 70% to 90% detected once. Sequencing used peripheral blood. These receptors were obtained from a woman between 40 and 55 years old who had recovered from COVID-19.

V is TRBV2 and J is TRBJ1-6; unclear D gene. The CDR3 runs to 12 residues. Deletions cut 2 bases from V and 14 bases from J, with 10 bases between. Germline values: CDR1 SNHLY, CDR2 FYNNEI. The CDR3 loop reads CASSEPPVALHF. For the CDR3, the DNA is TGTGCCAGCAGTGAACCCCCGGTCGCCCTCCACTTT.

The V and J genes are TRBV14 and TRBJ1-1, with 7 bases fitting TRBD1. The V gene end was trimmed by 3 bases and the J gene end by 4 bases; junction bases not matched to a gene: 8. The CDR3 spans 15 residues. Looked up from germline, CDR1 is SGHDN and CDR2 is FVKESK. The CDR3 is CASSQTTGWATEAFF. CDR3 in DNA: TGTGCCAGCAGCCAGACGACAGGGTGGGCCACTGAAGCTTTCTTT. The full variable domain, in which reference TRBV14 and TRBJ1-1 provide the parts outside the CDR3, is EAGVTQFPSHSVIEKGQTVTLRCDPISGHDNLYWYRRVMGKEIKFLLHFVKESKQDESGMPNNRFLAERTGGTYSTLKVQPAELEDSGVYFCASSQTTGWATEAFFGQGTRLTVV.

The genes are TRBV6-2 or TRBV6-3 and TRBJ2-7; tentatively, D is TRBD2 (6 bases). Between the trimmed V and J ends, which lost 4 bases and 7 bases, there was a span of 17 bases. Germline CDR1 is MNHEY and CDR2 is SVGEGT. This CDR3 is 14 amino acids long. CDR3 amino acids: CASSSPRRGREQYF. CDR3 in DNA: TGTGCCAGCAGTTCCCCCCGCCGGGGGAGGGAGCAGTACTTC.

The chain joins TRBV5-4 to TRBJ2-2; 13 bases align to TRBD2. The CDR3 extends over 16 amino acids. V lost 3 bases, J lost 5 bases, and 4 bases stayed unmatched. Germline V lookup: CDR1 SGHNT, CDR2 YYREEE (reference sequence). The CDR3 reads CASSWTSGRLTGELFF. CDR3 in DNA: TGTGCCAGCAGCTGGACTAGCGGGAGATTAACCGGGGAGCTGTTTTTT.

This chain joins TRBV9 and TRBJ2-1; 7 bases are shared with TRBD2. The CDR3 is 14 amino acids. Unmatched junction bases numbered 6, after V lost 4 bases and J lost 5 bases. The germline CDR1 and CDR2 sequences are SGDLS and YYNGEE. The DNA of the CDR3 is TGTGCCAGCAGCCCCAGCGGGACTAACAATGAGCAGTTCTTC. Protein: CASSPSGTNNEQFF.

V usage is TRBV10-3 and J usage is TRBJ2-1; no clear D gene. The germline CDR1 and CDR2 sequences are ENHRY and SYGVKD. Trimming shortened V by 3 bases and J by 12 bases, and 15 bases separated the two germline ends. The CDR3 loop spans 13 amino acids. The chain's CDR3 is CAISDGPSPGQFF. CDR3 DNA: TGTGCCATCAGTGACGGTCCTTCGCCTGGGCAGTTCTTC.

The genes are TRBV6-4 and TRBJ2-3; 11 nucleotides agree with TRBD2. V shed 6 bases, J shed 3 bases, and the junction held 5 bases outside the gene matches. Looked up from germline, CDR1 is MRHNA and CDR2 is SNTAGT. CDR3 length: 15 residues. The CDR3 protein is CASRPGTSGTDTQYF. The CDR3 DNA is TGTGCCAGCAGGCCGGGGACTAGCGGTACAGATACGCAGTATTTT.

The gene calls are TRBV19 and TRBJ1-1, with 7 bases that match TRBD1. Trimming removed 6 bases from V and 0 bases from J; junction bases left unmatched: 13. There are 17 residues in the CDR3. CDR1 and CDR2 (germline): LNHDA, SQIVND (reference sequence). This CDR3 reads CASREGQSGPLNTEAFF. The DNA for the CDR3 is TGTGCCAGTAGGGAGGGACAGTCAGGCCCTCTGAACACTGAAGCTTTCTTT.

The rearrangement joins TRBV7-2 to TRBJ1-6, with TRBD1 identical over 7 bases. V lost 6 bases, J lost 7 bases, and 12 bases stayed unmatched. CDR1 is SGHTA and CDR2 is FQGNSA in the germline V gene. CDR3 length: 16 residues. CDR3 protein: CASRTTNRGRNSPLHF. The CDR3 DNA reads as TGTGCCAGCAGGACAACCAACAGGGGAAGGAATTCACCCCTCCACTTT.

This sequence joins TRBV18 and TRBJ1-2; tentatively, D is TRBD1 (5 bases). The germline V and J ends were trimmed by 2 bases and 0 bases, with 10 bases remaining between them. CDR3 length: 15 amino acids. The germline V gene encodes CDR1 KGHSH and CDR2 LQKENI. CDR3 loop: CASSPIQGTNYGYTF. In DNA, the CDR3 is TGTGCCAGCTCACCAATCCAGGGAACTAACTATGGCTACACCTTC.

This chain connects TRBV6-5 to TRBJ1-4, with D possibly TRBD1 on 6 matching bases. CDR3 length equals 12 residues. V lost 6 bases and J lost 8, with 10 bases in between. Germline V gene sequence: CDR1 MNHEY, CDR2 SVGAGI. DNA of the CDR3: TGTGCCAGCAGCCTCCAGGGGGAAAAACTGTTTTTT. Translated, it gives CASSLQGEKLFF.

The chain carries TRBV6-5 and TRBJ1-2; tentatively, D is TRBD1 (6 bases). This CDR3 contains 11 residues. The germline V gene has CDR1 MNHEY and CDR2 SVGAGI. V lost 8 bases and J 4 bases, leaving 8 bases between the germline ends. CDR3 sequence reads: CASQGTYGYTF. The CDR3 DNA reads as TGTGCCAGCCAGGGGACCTATGGCTACACCTTC.

The chain employs TRBV5-4 and TRBJ2-1; 11 nucleotides align to TRBD2. The J segment lost 6 bases and the V segment lost 1 base, leaving 6 bases of the junction unmatched. This CDR3 is built from 16 residues. In germline, CDR1 is SGHNT, CDR2 YYREEE (reference sequence). The CDR3: CASSLLLAGGVNEQFF. CDR3 in DNA: TGTGCCAGCAGCTTGCTCTTAGCGGGAGGGGTCAATGAGCAGTTCTTC.

This clone was picked up a small number of times. The gene calls are TRBV7-2 and TRBJ1-5, with a weak D call TRBD1 (6 bases). Between the trimmed V and J ends, which lost 6 bases and 3 bases, there was a span of 15 bases. Germline lookup yields CDR1 SGHTA and CDR2 FQGNSA. The CDR3 has 15 amino acids. The CDR3 sequence is CASSLATGLNQPQHF. DNA for the CDR3: TGTGCCAGCAGTTTGGCGACAGGCCTCAATCAGCCCCAGCATTTT.

V usage is TRBV12-5 and J usage is TRBJ1-3; TRBD1 matches at 7 bases. This CDR3 has 14 amino acids. From germline, CDR1 is LGHNT and CDR2 FRNRAP. The ends lost 5 bases at V and 2 bases at J; junction bases unmatched: 3. CDR3 region: CASGRGQPGNTIYF. DNA of the CDR3: TGTGCTAGTGGTAGGGGGCAACCTGGAAACACCATATATTTT.

V gene TRBV27 combines with J gene TRBJ2-1; tentative D call: TRBD2 (6 bases). In germline, CDR1 is MNHEY, CDR2 SMNVEV (reference sequence). The CDR3 extends over 15 amino acids. V lost 5 bases to trimming and J lost 7 bases, with 18 bases between them. CDR3 nucleotide sequence: TGTGCCAGCAGTGGCAACCACGGGAGTTTGAATGAGCAGTTCTTC. This translates into CASSGNHGSLNEQFF.

V usage is TRBV19 and J usage is TRBJ1-1; D gene ambiguous. Germline CDR1 reads LNHDA; CDR2 reads SQIVND (reference sequence). The length of the CDR3 is 13 residues. V lost 7 bases and J lost 0, with 9 bases in between. The CDR3 nucleotides read TGTGCCAGTACCCCCCAGTTGAACACTGAAGCTTTCTTT. It codes for CASTPQLNTEAFF.

This clone occurred a few times. The chain recombines TRBV27 with TRBJ2-2, with D unresolved. V lost 4 bases and J 5 bases, leaving 17 bases between the germline ends. The CDR3 covers 16 residues. Germline V gives CDR1 MNHEY, CDR2 SMNVEV (reference sequence). The CDR3 spells CASSSPGQSRTGELFF. The CDR3 nucleotides are TGTGCCAGCAGTTCCCCTGGGCAATCGCGTACCGGGGAGCTGTTTTTT.

The rearrangement uses TRBV7-2 and TRBJ1-6, with D uncertain. CDR1 and CDR2 from the germline V gene are SGHTA and FQGNSA. Trimming left V 5 bases short and J 0 bases short, with 8 bases between. CDR3 length equals 15 residues. For the CDR3, the DNA is TGTGCCAGCAGCGGCCCGGGCTCCTATAATTCACCCCTCCACTTT. Protein product: CASSGPGSYNSPLHF. The variable domain in full, completed from reference TRBV7-2 and TRBJ1-6, reads GAGVSQSPSNKVTEKGKDVELRCDPISGHTALYWYRQSLGQGLEFLIYFQGNSAPDKSGLPSDRFSAERTGGSVSTLTIQRTQQEDSAVYLCASSGPGSYNSPLHFGNGTRLTVT.

V and J are TRBV4-3 and TRBJ2-7; TRBD2 matches at 10 bases. V shed 4 bases and J 0 bases; nucleotides not matched to a gene: 6. Germline V gene sequence: CDR1 LGHNA, CDR2 YSLEER. The CDR3 spans 16 residues. The CDR3 is CASSPKRGGVSYEQYV. In DNA, the CDR3 is TGCGCCAGCAGCCCCAAGCGGGGGGGGGTCTCCTACGAGCAGTACGTC.